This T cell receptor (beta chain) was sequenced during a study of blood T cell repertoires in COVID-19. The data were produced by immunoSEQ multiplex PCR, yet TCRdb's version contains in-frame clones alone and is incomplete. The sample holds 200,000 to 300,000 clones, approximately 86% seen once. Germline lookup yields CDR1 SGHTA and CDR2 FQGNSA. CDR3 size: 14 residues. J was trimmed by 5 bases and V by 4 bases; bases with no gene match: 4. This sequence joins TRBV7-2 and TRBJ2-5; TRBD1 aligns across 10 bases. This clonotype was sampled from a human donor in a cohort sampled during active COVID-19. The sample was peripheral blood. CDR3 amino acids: CASSSDRGRETQYF. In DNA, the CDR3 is TGTGCCAGCAGCTCCGACAGGGGGCGGGAGACCCAGTACTTC.